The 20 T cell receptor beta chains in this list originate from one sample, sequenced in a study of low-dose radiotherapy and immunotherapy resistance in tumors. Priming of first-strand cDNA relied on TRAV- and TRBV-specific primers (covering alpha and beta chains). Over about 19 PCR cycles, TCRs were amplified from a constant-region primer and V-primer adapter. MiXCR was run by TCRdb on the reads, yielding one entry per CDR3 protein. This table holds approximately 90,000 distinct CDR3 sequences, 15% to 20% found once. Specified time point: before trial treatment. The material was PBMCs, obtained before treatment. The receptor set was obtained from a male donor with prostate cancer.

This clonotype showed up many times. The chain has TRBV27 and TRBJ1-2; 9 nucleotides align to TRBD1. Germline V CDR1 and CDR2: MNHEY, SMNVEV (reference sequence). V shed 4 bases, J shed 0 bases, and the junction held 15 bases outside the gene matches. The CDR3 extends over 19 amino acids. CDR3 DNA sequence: TGTGCCAGCAGTTCCCACCACTACAGGGGGCGCCAAGCTAACTATGGCTACACCTTC. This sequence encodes CASSSHHYRGRQANYGYTF.

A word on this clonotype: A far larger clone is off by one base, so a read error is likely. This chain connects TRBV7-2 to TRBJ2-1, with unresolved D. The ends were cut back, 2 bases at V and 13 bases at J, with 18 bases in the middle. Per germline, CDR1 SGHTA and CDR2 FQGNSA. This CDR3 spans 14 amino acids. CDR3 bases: TGTGCCAGCAGCTTATGGGCGGCTCAAGAGACCCAGTTCTTC. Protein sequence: CASSLWAAQETQFF.

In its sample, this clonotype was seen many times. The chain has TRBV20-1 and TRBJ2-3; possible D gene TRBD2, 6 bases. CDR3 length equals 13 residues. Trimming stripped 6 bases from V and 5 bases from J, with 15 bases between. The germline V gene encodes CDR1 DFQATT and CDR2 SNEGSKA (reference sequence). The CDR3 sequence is CSAWERVGDTQYF. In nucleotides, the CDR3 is TGCAGTGCCTGGGAGCGGGTTGGAGATACGCAGTATTTT.

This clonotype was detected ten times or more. CDR3 bases: TGTGCCAGCAGCGTTGGGACAGGGGACTACGAGCAGTACTTC. Translating it yields CASSVGTGDYEQYF. The chain recombines TRBV11-2 with TRBJ2-7; 10 bases map to TRBD1. The CDR3 extends over 14 amino acids. The ends lost 5 bases at V and 3 bases at J; junction bases unmatched: 4. The germline CDR1 and CDR2 sequences are SGHAT and FQNNGV.

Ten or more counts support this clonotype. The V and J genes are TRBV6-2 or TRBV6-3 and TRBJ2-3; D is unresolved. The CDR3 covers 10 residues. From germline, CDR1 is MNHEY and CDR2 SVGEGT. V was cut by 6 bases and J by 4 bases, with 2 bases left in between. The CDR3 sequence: CASRSDTQYF. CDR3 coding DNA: TGTGCCAGCAGATCAGATACGCAGTATTTT.

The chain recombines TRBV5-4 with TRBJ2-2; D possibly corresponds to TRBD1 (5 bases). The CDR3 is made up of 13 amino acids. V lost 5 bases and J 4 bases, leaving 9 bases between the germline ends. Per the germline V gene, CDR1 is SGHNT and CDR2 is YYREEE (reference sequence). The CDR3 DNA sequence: TGTGCCAGCAGGAGCCAGGGCACCGGGGAGCTGTTTTTT. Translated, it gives CASRSQGTGELFF.

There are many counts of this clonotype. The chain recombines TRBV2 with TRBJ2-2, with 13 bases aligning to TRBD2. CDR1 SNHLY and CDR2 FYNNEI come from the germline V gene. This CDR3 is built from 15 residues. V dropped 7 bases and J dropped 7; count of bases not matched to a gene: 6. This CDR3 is CASTLGLAGIGELFF. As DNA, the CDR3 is TGTGCCAGCACCCTGGGACTAGCGGGGATCGGGGAGCTGTTTTTT.

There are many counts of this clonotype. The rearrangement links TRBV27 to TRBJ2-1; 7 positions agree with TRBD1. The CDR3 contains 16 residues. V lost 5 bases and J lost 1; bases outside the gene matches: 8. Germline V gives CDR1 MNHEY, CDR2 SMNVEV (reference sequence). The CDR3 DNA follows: TGTGCCAGCAGTCCGGAGACAGGGACGTCCTACAATGAGCAGTTCTTC. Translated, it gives CASSPETGTSYNEQFF.

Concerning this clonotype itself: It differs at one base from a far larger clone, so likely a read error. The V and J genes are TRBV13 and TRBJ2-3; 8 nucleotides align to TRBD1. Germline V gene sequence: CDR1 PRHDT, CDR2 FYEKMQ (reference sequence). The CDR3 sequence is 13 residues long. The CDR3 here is CATRTGSIDTQYF. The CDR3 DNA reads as TGTGCCACCCGGACAGGGAGCATAGATACGCAGTATTTT. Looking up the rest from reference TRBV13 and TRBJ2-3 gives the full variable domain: AAGVIQSPRHLIKEKRETATLKCYPIPRHDTVYWYQQGPGQDPQFLISFYEKMQSDKGSIPDRFSAQQFSDYHSELNMSSLELGDSALYFCATRTGSIDTQYFGPGTRLTVL.

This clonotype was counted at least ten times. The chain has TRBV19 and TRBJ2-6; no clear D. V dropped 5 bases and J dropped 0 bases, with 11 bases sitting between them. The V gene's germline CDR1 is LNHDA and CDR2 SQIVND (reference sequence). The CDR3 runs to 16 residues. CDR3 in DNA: TGTGCCAGTAGTCCCCGGAGAGGCTCTGGGGCCAACGTCCTGACTTTC. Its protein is CASSPRRGSGANVLTF.

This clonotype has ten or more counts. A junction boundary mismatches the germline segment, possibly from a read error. The CDR3 loop is CASSPGLGEIDYEQYF. CDR3 sequence (DNA): TGTGCCAGCAGCCCCGGACTAGGCGAAATAGACTACGAGCAGTACTTC. The gene calls are TRBV5-1 and TRBJ2-7, with TRBD2 identical over 7 bases. CDR3 length: 16 residues. CDR1 and CDR2 from the germline V gene are SGHRS and YFSETQ.

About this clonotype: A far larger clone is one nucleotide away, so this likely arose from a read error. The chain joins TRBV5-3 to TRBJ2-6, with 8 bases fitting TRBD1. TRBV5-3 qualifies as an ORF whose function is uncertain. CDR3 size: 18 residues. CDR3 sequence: CASSLGGTGASGANVLTF. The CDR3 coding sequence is TGTGCCAGCAGCTTGGGTGGGACAGGAGCATCTGGGGCCAACGTCCTGACTTTC.

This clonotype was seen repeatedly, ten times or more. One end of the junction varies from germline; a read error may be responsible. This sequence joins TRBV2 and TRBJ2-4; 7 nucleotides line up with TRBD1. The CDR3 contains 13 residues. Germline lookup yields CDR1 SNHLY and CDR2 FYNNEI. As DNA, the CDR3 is TGCGCCAGCAGCCAAGAGGGGGCTGACATTCAGTACTTC. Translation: CASSQEGADIQYF.

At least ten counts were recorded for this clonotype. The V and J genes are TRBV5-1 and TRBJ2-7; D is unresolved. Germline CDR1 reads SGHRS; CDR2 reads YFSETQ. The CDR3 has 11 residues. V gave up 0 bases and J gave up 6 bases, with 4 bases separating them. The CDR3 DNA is TGCGCCAGCAGCTTGGGATTCGAGCAGTACTTC. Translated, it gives CASSLGFEQYF.

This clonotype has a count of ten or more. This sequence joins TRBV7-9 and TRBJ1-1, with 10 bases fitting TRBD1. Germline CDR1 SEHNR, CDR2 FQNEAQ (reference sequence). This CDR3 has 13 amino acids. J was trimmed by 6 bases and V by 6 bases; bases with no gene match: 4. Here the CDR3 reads CASRETGGSEAFF. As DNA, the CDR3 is TGTGCCAGCAGGGAGACAGGGGGCTCTGAAGCTTTCTTT.

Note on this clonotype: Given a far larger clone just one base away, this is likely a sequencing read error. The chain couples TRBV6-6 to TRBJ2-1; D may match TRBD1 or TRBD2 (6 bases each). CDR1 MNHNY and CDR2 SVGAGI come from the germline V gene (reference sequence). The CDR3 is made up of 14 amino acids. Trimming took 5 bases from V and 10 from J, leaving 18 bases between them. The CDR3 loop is CASSEQGGRYEQFF. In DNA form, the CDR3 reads TGTGCCAGCAGTGAACAGGGAGGCCGCTACGAGCAGTTCTTC.

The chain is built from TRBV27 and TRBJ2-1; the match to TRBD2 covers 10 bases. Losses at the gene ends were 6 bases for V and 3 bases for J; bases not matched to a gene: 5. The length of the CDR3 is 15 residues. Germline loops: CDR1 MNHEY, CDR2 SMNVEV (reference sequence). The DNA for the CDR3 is TGTGCCAGCAGCCAAACTAGCGGGGACTACAATGAGCAGTTCTTC. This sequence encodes CASSQTSGDYNEQFF.

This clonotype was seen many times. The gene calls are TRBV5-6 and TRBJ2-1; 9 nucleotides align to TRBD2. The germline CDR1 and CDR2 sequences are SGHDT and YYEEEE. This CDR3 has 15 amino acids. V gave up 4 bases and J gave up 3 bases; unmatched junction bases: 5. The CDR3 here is CASSPPSGDYNEQFF. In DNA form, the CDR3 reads TGTGCCAGCAGCCCCCCTAGCGGGGACTACAATGAGCAGTTCTTC.

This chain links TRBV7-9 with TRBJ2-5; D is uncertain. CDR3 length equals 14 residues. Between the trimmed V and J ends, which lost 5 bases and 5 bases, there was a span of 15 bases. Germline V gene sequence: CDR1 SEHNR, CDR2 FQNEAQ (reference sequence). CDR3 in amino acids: CASSPTECVETQYF. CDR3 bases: TGTGCCAGCAGCCCCACCGAGTGCGTGGAGACCCAGTACTTC.

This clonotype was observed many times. CDR3 sequence reads: CSVDKAGSGETQYF. CDR3 DNA sequence: TGCAGCGTTGACAAGGCTGGGAGCGGAGAGACCCAGTACTTC. The chain has TRBV29-1 and TRBJ2-5; D is possibly TRBD2 (5 bases). V lost 3 bases and J lost 4, with 15 bases in between. The CDR3 length is 14 residues. Per germline, CDR1 SQVTM and CDR2 ANQGSEA.